The rows below give T cell receptor beta chains drawn from one sample of a study of resident and recirculating memory T cells in vitiligo. Generated by immunoSEQ multiplex PCR, the TCRdb table keeps only in-frame clones and is missing some. The table lists 75,000 to 95,000 clones, about 90% of them singletons. The sequenced sample consisted of blood. The receptors derive from a male donor with vitiligo. The CDR3 runs from the conserved cysteine through the conserved F or W. A D gene is named only where the DNA matches it firmly. A row's size may be missing; if present it is once, few, many or a size class.

>TRBD2|TRBJ2-1|TRBV5-1|-
TGCGCCAGCAGCCCGGGAGGGAGCCCCTACAATGAGCAGTTCTTC
CASSPGGSPYNEQFF
>-|TRBJ1-5|TRBV6-4|-
TGTGCCAGCAGTGCCCGAGATCGGGTGCCCTATGATCAGCCCCAGCATTTT
CASSARDRVPYDQPQHF
>-|TRBJ1-2|TRBV7-2|-
TGTGCCAGCAGCTTAGGGGGGGGAGGCTACACCTTC
CASSLGGGGYTF
>-|TRBJ2-2|TRBV2|-
TGTGCCAGCAGCAGGTGGGCCACCAACACCGGGGAGCTGTTTTTT
CASSRWATNTGELFF
>TRBD1|TRBJ2-2|TRBV7-9|-
TGTGCCAGCAGACCGACAGGGGGAACCGGGGAGCTGTTTTTT
CASRPTGGTGELFF
>TRBD2|TRBJ2-7|TRBV7-9|-
TGTGCCAGCAGCCCACCCCTAGGCCGGGAGGTCTACGAGCAGTACTTC
CASSPPLGREVYEQYF
>-|TRBJ1-2|TRBV5-5|-
TGTGCCAGCAGCCAAGCTCCCCGAGGACAGTACTATGGCTACACCTTC
CASSQAPRGQYYGYTF
>-|TRBJ2-5|TRBV4-3|-
TGCGCCAGCAGCCAAGATCAGGGATATGCGGAGACCCAGTACTTC
CASSQDQGYAETQYF
>-|TRBJ2-6|TRBV28|-
TGTGCCAGCAGGATAGGGGCGGCTGGGGCCAACGTCCTGACTTTC
CASRIGAAGANVLTF
>TRBD1|TRBJ2-7|TRBV15|-
TGTGCCACCGAGGCACAGGGGGCGTTAGAGCAGTACTTC
CATEAQGALEQYF
>-|TRBJ2-4|TRBV28|once
TGTGCCAGCAGTGGGCTAGCCAAAAACATTCAGTACTTC
CASSGLAKNIQYF
>-|TRBJ2-3|TRBV5-6|-
TGTGCCAGCACCGTAAGGGGGGGGCACGAAGATACGCAGTATTTT
CASTVRGGHEDTQYF
>TRBD2|TRBJ2-1|TRBV6-5|-
TGTGCCAGCAGTTCGCTAGCGGGAAGCTCCTACAATGAGCAGTTCTTC
CASSSLAGSSYNEQFF
>TRBD1|TRBJ2-7|TRBV7-2|few
TGTGCCAGCAGCCATCCCGGGACAGGGACCTACGAGCAGTACTTC
CASSHPGTGTYEQYF
>TRBD2|TRBJ2-1|TRBV7-3|-
TGTGCCAGCAGCTTAACGCTAGCGGGAGTGCCTGAGCAGTTCTTC
CASSLTLAGVPEQFF
>TRBD1|TRBJ1-4|TRBV29-1|-
TGCAGCGTTGGGGACAGGGGGGATGAAAAACTGTTTTTT
CSVGDRGDEKLFF
>TRBD1|TRBJ1-1|TRBV5-1|-
TGCGCCAGCAGCTTGGCCGGGACAGAGAAAGCTTTCTTT
CASSLAGTEKAFF
>TRBD1|TRBJ2-7|TRBV5-4|-
TGTGCCAGCACCGCTAGGGGGCAGAGAAGCTCCTACGAGCAGTACTTC
CASTARGQRSSYEQYF
>TRBD2|TRBJ2-1|TRBV29-1|-
TGCAGCGTTGATGCGGGAGATGAGCAGTTCTTC
CSVDAGDEQFF
>TRBD1|TRBJ1-4|TRBV6-1|-
TGTGCCAGCAGTGCCGGGACAGGGGGCAAGAGGATAAATGAAAAACTGTTTTTT
CASSAGTGGKRINEKLFF
>TRBD2|TRBJ2-5|TRBV5-1|-
TGCGCCAGCAGCTTAACTAGCGGGAGTAAGGAGACCCAGTACTTC
CASSLTSGSKETQYF
>-|TRBJ2-2|TRBV30|once
TGTGCCTGGAGTCCTTCCGTCACCGGGGAGCTGTTTTTT
CAWSPSVTGELFF
>TRBD2|TRBJ2-5|TRBV2|once
TGTGCCAGCAGTGACGGGGGGGGGACGTACTTC
CASSDGGGTYF
>TRBD1|TRBJ2-3|TRBV6-5|-
TGTGCCAGCACCCGGCAGGGGGCAGATACGCAGTATTTT
CASTRQGADTQYF
>-|TRBJ2-7|TRBV5-5|-
TGTGCCAGCAGCTTGACGGCGGGCAGCTCCTACGAGCAGTACTTC
CASSLTAGSSYEQYF
>-|TRBJ2-7|TRBV5-1|-
TGCGCCAGCAGCTTACTGCGGATTCCCTACGAGCAGTACTTC
CASSLLRIPYEQYF